One sample yielded the 19 T cell receptor beta chains listed below, sequenced in a study of T-cell memory formation after mild COVID-19. TCRdb called the 5' RACE reads again in MiXCR, with one record for every CDR3 protein. This sample has around 310,000 distinct CDR3 sequences; 20% to 25% occur once, and the top ten carry about 21%. Sequencing input: PBMCs or a T cell subset sorted from them (not recorded which). These receptors originate from a man between 18 and 35 years old who had mild COVID-19 (a few samples of this study predate the infection). Cell type and time point are not known.

This clonotype was found a few times. The chain has TRBV7-9 and TRBJ2-3; TRBD2 matches at 13 bases. After removal of 4 bases from V and 8 bases from J, the junction contained 21 bases not matched to a gene. Germline CDR1 reads SEHNR; CDR2 reads FQNEAQ (reference sequence). This CDR3 is 20 amino acids long. CDR3 amino acids: CASSSTRSTRTSGGPGTQYF. The DNA of the CDR3 is TGTGCCAGCAGCTCAACTCGGTCAACTCGGACTAGCGGGGGCCCCGGTACGCAGTATTTT.

This clonotype was seen more than once but under ten times. The chain joins TRBV6-6 to TRBJ1-1; D remains unclear. V was pared by 10 bases and J by 1 base, with 13 bases between. Germline assignment: CDR1 MNHNY and CDR2 SVGAGI (reference sequence). This CDR3 comprises 13 residues. CDR3 in DNA: TGTGCCACCTGGCGTGCATGGAACACTGAAGCTTTCTTT. It yields the protein CATWRAWNTEAFF.

This clonotype was seen a few times. The V and J genes are TRBV6-1 and TRBJ2-5; 7 nucleotides agree with TRBD1. CDR1 and CDR2 from the germline V gene are MNHNS and SASEGT. The CDR3 totals 13 residues. The V and J ends lost 6 bases and 5 bases, in that order; junction bases with no gene match: 6. In DNA form, the CDR3 reads TGTGCCAGCAGGGCGAGGGGGCCTGAGACCCAGTACTTC. It translates to CASRARGPETQYF.

This clonotype was found a few times. V and J are TRBV15 and TRBJ2-4; D assignment may be TRBD1 or TRBD2 (5 bases each). The CDR3 is 14 amino acids. Germline assignment: CDR1 LNHNV and CDR2 YYDKDF (reference sequence). V was pared by 0 bases and J by 8 bases, with 11 bases between. The CDR3 nucleotides are TGTGCCACCAGCAGAGACCCAGAGGGGTACATTCAGTACTTC. Its translation is CATSRDPEGYIQYF.

The chain has TRBV15 and TRBJ2-7, with 9 bases fitting TRBD1. Germline assignment: CDR1 LNHNV and CDR2 YYDKDF (reference sequence). The CDR3 sequence is 14 residues long. The V gene end was trimmed by 3 bases and the J gene end by 5 bases; junction bases not matched to a gene: 5. CDR3: CATSSRDRVNEQYF. The CDR3 DNA is TGTGCCACCAGCAGCCGGGACAGGGTCAACGAGCAGTACTTC. The whole variable domain, remainder taken from reference TRBV15 and TRBJ2-7, is DAMVIQNPRYQVTQFGKPVTLSCSQTLNHNVMYWYQQKSSQAPKLLFHYYDKDFNNEADTPDNFQSRRPNTSFCFLDIRSPGLGDTAMYLCATSSRDRVNEQYFGPGTRLTVT.

This chain links TRBV7-9 with TRBJ1-4, with TRBD1 matching 8 bases. Germline loops: CDR1 SEHNR, CDR2 FQNEAQ (reference sequence). The V segment lost 8 bases and the J segment 6 bases; nucleotides outside the gene matches: 5. CDR3 size: 13 residues. CDR3 residues: CASYGTGDEKLFF. CDR3 in DNA: TGTGCCAGCTACGGGACAGGAGATGAAAAACTGTTTTTT.

The chain is built from TRBV5-1 and TRBJ2-7, with TRBD1 matching over 9 bases. Germline CDR1 is SGHRS and CDR2 is YFSETQ. This CDR3 has 14 residues. V trimming: 4 bases; J trimming: 7 bases; junction bases outside the gene matches: 9. CDR3: CASSLGQGTGEQYV. The CDR3 bases are TGCGCCAGCAGCCTGGGACAGGGAACCGGGGAGCAGTACGTC.

A few counts support this clonotype. The chain uses TRBV6-6 and TRBJ2-5; 7 bases agree with TRBD2. Trimming at V came to 2 bases and at J to 7 bases, leaving 10 bases not matched to a gene. The CDR3 runs 15 residues. In germline, CDR1 is MNHNY, CDR2 SVGAGI (reference sequence). This chain's CDR3 is CASSYIAGGIGTQYF. CDR3 nucleotide sequence: TGTGCCAGCAGTTACATAGCGGGCGGGATCGGGACCCAGTACTTC.

This rearrangement joins TRBV6-5 to TRBJ2-6; D is undetermined. The V and J ends lost 4 bases and 0 bases respectively, with 10 bases between them. This CDR3 comprises 16 residues. Germline V gene sequence: CDR1 MNHEY, CDR2 SVGAGI. CDR3 region: CASSSGFASGANVLTF. CDR3 bases: TGTGCCAGCAGTTCCGGTTTCGCCTCTGGGGCCAACGTCCTGACTTTC.

This clonotype was picked up many times. V and J are TRBV5-1 and TRBJ2-7; possibly TRBD1 for D (5 bases). The CDR3 consists of 12 residues. V was pared by 5 bases and J by 2 bases, with 8 bases between. Per the germline V gene, CDR1 is SGHRS and CDR2 is YFSETQ. CDR3 sequence: CASSTGPYEQYF. CDR3 DNA: TGCGCCAGCAGTACAGGACCCTACGAGCAGTACTTC.

The rearrangement joins TRBV5-4 to TRBJ2-2, with TRBD2 identical over 10 bases. With 4 bases clipped from V and 0 bases from J, the junction kept 6 bases outside the gene matches. This CDR3 has 17 amino acids. Germline CDR1 is SGHNT and CDR2 is YYREEE (reference sequence). The CDR3 region has the DNA TGTGCCAGCAGCCCAAGACTAGCGGGCGCGAACACCGGGGAGCTGTTTTTT. Amino acids: CASSPRLAGANTGELFF. The full variable domain, its missing parts supplied by reference TRBV5-4 and TRBJ2-2, is ETGVTQSPTHLIKTRGQQVTLRCSSQSGHNTVSWYQQALGQGPQFIFQYYREEENGRGNFPPRFSGLQFPNYSSELNVNALELDDSALYLCASSPRLAGANTGELFFGEGSRLTVL.

The gene calls are TRBV6-6 and TRBJ1-1; 8 nucleotides match TRBD1. CDR3 length: 14 amino acids. J lost 8 bases, V lost 2 bases, and 7 bases had no gene match. The germline CDR1 and CDR2 sequences are MNHNY and SVGAGI (reference sequence). The CDR3 loop reads CASSYRPGGSEAFF. The CDR3 DNA reads as TGTGCCAGCAGTTACCGGCCAGGGGGCTCCGAAGCTTTCTTT.

This clonotype was recorded a few times. The CDR3 loop reads CASSPNPLGSGGWNEQFF. CDR3 DNA: TGTGCCAGCAGCCCTAACCCGCTTGGTAGCGGGGGCTGGAATGAGCAGTTCTTC. The gene calls are TRBV7-3 and TRBJ2-1, with TRBD2 matching over 9 bases. CDR1 and CDR2 from the germline V gene are SGHTA and FQGTGA. Trimming took 5 bases from V and 7 from J; bases not matched to a gene: 18. This CDR3 has 18 residues.

For this clonotype: The junction departs from the called germline gene at one end, perhaps through a read error. This chain joins TRBV6-2 or TRBV6-3 and TRBJ1-2; no firm D call. This CDR3 has 12 amino acids. Per the germline V gene, CDR1 is MNHEY and CDR2 is SVGEGT. The CDR3 region has the DNA TGTGCCAGCAGTTACGAGGCAAGGCCTGAGTTCTTC. Encoded protein: CASSYEARPEFF.

This clonotype was detected only once. It may be a read error: a sequence one base away is much more abundant. The V call is TRBV6-6, the J call TRBJ1-4, with 7 bases matching TRBD1. Per the germline V gene, CDR1 is MNHNY and CDR2 is SVGAGI (reference sequence). The trim removed 4 bases at V and 8 bases at J, leaving 7 bases unmatched. There are 14 residues in the CDR3. The CDR3 here is CASSSDRVVEKLFF. DNA of the CDR3: TGTGCCAGCAGTTCTGACAGGGTGGTGGAAAAACTGTTTTTT.

Many counts were recorded for this clonotype. The rearrangement uses TRBV11-2 and TRBJ2-1; perhaps TRBD2 as D (5 bases). The germline V gene encodes CDR1 SGHAT and CDR2 FQNNGV. This CDR3 comprises 16 residues. Trimming took off 3 bases at V and 0 bases at J, with 12 bases between the two ends. The CDR3 region is CASSFRPDSSYNEQFF. CDR3 sequence (DNA): TGTGCCAGCAGCTTCCGACCGGACTCCTCCTACAATGAGCAGTTCTTC.

This clonotype was observed a few times. J is TRBJ1-6 and V is TRBV28; 9 positions match TRBD1. V lost 4 bases to trimming and J lost 7 bases; unmatched junction nucleotides: 5. The CDR3 covers 15 residues. Germline V gene sequence: CDR1 MDHEN, CDR2 SYDVKM. DNA for the CDR3: TGTGCCAGCAGTTCCGGACAGGGGAAGAATTCACCCCTCCACTTT. This codes for CASSSGQGKNSPLHF.

This clonotype was detected only a few times. The J gene is TRBJ2-5, the V gene TRBV7-3, with D possibly TRBD1 on 6 matching bases. The CDR3 contains 15 residues. Trimming removed 5 bases from V and 6 bases from J, with 19 bases in between. Germline loops: CDR1 SGHTA, CDR2 FQGTGA. The CDR3, as DNA: TGTGCCAGCAGCCGGACCCCAGGGGTCGGGCAGACCCAGTACTTC. It encodes CASSRTPGVGQTQYF.

The chain joins TRBV7-2 to TRBJ2-1; no definite D call. Trimming cost V 6 bases and J 4 bases, with 13 bases left between them. The CDR3 is 14 amino acids. Germline CDR1 and CDR2: SGHTA and FQGNSA. The CDR3 here is CASRKGQEYNEQFF. In DNA, the CDR3 is TGTGCCAGCAGGAAGGGCCAGGAATACAATGAGCAGTTCTTC.